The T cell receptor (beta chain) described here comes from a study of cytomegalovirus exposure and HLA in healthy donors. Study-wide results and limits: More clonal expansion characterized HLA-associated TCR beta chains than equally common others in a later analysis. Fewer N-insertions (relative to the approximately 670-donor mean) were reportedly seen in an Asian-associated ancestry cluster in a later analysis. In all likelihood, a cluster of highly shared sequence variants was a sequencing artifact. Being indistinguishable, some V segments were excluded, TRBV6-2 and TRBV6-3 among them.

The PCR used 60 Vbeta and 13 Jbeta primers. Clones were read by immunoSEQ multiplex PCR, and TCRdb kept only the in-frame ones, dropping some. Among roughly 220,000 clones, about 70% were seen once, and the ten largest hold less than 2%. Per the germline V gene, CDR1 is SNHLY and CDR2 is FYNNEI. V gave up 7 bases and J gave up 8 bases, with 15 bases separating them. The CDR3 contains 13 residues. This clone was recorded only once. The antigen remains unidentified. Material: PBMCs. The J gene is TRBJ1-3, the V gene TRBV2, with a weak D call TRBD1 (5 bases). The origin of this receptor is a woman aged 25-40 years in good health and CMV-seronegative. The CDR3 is CASMETQGDTIYF. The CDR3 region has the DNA TGTGCCAGCATGGAGACCCAGGGTGACACCATATATTTT.